The 5 T cell receptor beta chains below all came from one sample that was sequenced in a study of blood T cell repertoires in COVID-19. Using immunoSEQ multiplex PCR, the repertoire was profiled, and TCRdb retains in-frame clones only, with some absent. The data show around 250,000 clones, about 88% seen once. The sample consisted of PBMCs or T cells enriched from blood (not recorded which). The receptor source for this set is a woman in her fifties or sixties who had recovered from COVID-19.

This chain links TRBV6-2 or TRBV6-3 with TRBJ1-1, with no clear D. This CDR3 has 13 amino acids. The V gene lost 4 bases and the J gene lost 0 bases, with 6 bases spanning the gap. Germline CDR1 reads MNHEY; CDR2 reads SVGEGT. The CDR3 here is CASSSGLNTEAFF. DNA for the CDR3: TGTGCCAGCAGTTCAGGATTGAACACTGAAGCTTTCTTT.

The chain carries TRBV4-1 and TRBJ2-1; 9 bases align to TRBD1. This CDR3 spans 15 amino acids. V was clipped by 2 bases and J by 5 bases; unmatched bases: 4. Per the germline V gene, CDR1 is MGHRA and CDR2 is YSYEKL. DNA of the CDR3: TGCGCCAGCAGCCAACCAGGGACAGGGAACAATGAGCAGTTCTTC. It specifies CASSQPGTGNNEQFF.

The J gene is TRBJ2-2, the V gene TRBV2, with a possible D match to TRBD1 (5 bases). Trimming stripped 6 bases from V and 7 bases from J, with 18 bases between. Germline CDR1 and CDR2: SNHLY and FYNNEI. The CDR3 totals 15 residues. CDR3 in amino acids: CASRANGQLNGELFF. CDR3 coding DNA: TGTGCCAGCAGGGCTAATGGACAACTGAACGGGGAGCTGTTTTTT.

The J gene is TRBJ1-2, the V gene TRBV29-1; D is possibly TRBD1 (6 bases). Looked up from germline, CDR1 is SQVTM and CDR2 is ANQGSEA. The CDR3 has 13 residues. Trimming left V 3 bases short and J 7 bases short, with 15 bases between. The CDR3 sequence: CSVEGHDWSGYTF. CDR3 DNA sequence: TGCAGCGTTGAGGGACATGATTGGTCTGGCTACACCTTC. The full variable domain, in which reference TRBV29-1 and TRBJ1-2 provide the parts outside the CDR3, is SAVISQKPSRDICQRGTSLTIQCQVDSQVTMMFWYRQQPGQSLTLIATANQGSEATYESGFVIDKFPISRPNLTFSTLTVSNMSPEDSSIYLCSVEGHDWSGYTFGSGTRLTVV.

The gene calls are TRBV29-1 and TRBJ2-3, with 14 bases fitting TRBD2. Germline CDR1 SQVTM, CDR2 ANQGSEA. The V segment lost 5 bases and the J segment 3 bases; nucleotides outside the gene matches: 7. The CDR3 loop spans 16 amino acids. CDR3 sequence: CSVQGGTSGSTDTQYF. The CDR3 DNA follows: TGCAGCGTTCAAGGAGGGACTAGCGGGAGTACAGATACGCAGTATTTT.